A single sample is the source of the 5 T cell receptor beta chains below, sequenced in a study of vaccination and CD4 T cells after COVID-19. Oncomine TCR Beta short-read sequencing was applied to DNA from cultured CD4+ T cells. In TCRdb, the PCR reads were re-called with MiXCR into one record per CDR3 protein. This sample has approximately 6,700 distinct CDR3 sequences, with around 50% found just once. Treatment: approximately 11-day PBMC culture with coronavirus spike peptide pools or control peptides (ViraFEST assay). These receptors' antigens are unknown. Sample: CD4+ T cells from blood, cultured in vitro. The receptor set was obtained from a human donor who had recovered from COVID-19.

This chain links TRBV27 with TRBJ1-5; a possible D gene is TRBD1 (5 bases). V dropped 6 bases and J dropped 5 bases, with 11 bases sitting between them. From germline, CDR1 is MNHEY and CDR2 SMNVEV (reference sequence). There are 13 residues in the CDR3. CDR3 in amino acids: CASSPDRYQPQHF. The CDR3 DNA sequence: TGTGCCAGCAGCCCCGACAGATATCAGCCCCAGCATTTT.

The chain uses TRBV27 and TRBJ2-7; maybe TRBD2 (6 bases). From germline, CDR1 is MNHEY and CDR2 SMNVEV (reference sequence). The CDR3 spans 17 residues. V gave up 4 bases and J gave up 3 bases, with 22 bases separating them. Here the CDR3 DNA reads TGTGCCAGCAGTTCCCGGCCCTTCTCGGGACTCAACTACGAGCAGTACTTC. It encodes CASSSRPFSGLNYEQYF.

This clonotype was counted only a few times. V and J are TRBV7-2 and TRBJ1-1; D remains unclear. The CDR3 is made up of 14 amino acids. Germline V CDR1 and CDR2: SGHTA, FQGNSA. Trimming took off 1 base at V and 4 bases at J, with 10 bases between the two ends. In nucleotides, the CDR3 is TGTGCCAGCAGCTTAGTTCGGGATGGCACTGAAGCTTTCTTT. It codes for CASSLVRDGTEAFF.

This chain connects TRBV3-1 to TRBJ2-1; TRBD1 agrees at 9 bases. The V gene's germline CDR1 is LGHDT and CDR2 YNNKEL (reference sequence). J lost 9 bases, V lost 0 bases, and 12 bases had no gene match. CDR3 size: 17 residues. Here the CDR3 DNA reads TGTGCCAGCAGCCAAGAATTCCGGGACAGGGTAAGTAGTGAGCAGTTCTTC. Translation gives CASSQEFRDRVSSEQFF.

V usage is TRBV20-1 and J usage is TRBJ1-2; perhaps TRBD1 as D (5 bases). CDR3 length: 12 residues. Per the germline V gene, CDR1 is DFQATT and CDR2 is SNEGSKA (reference sequence). This chain's CDR3 is CSVPTDNYGYTF. The CDR3 DNA reads TGCAGCGTACCGACAGACAACTATGGCTACACCTTC.